This TCR beta chain is drawn from a study of post-analysis software for immune sequencing data. Study information: Some patients lacked subtype; others had relapsing-remitting, secondary progressive or progressive-relapsing disease. Study-level results: Patients with multiple sclerosis recorded significantly lower normalized Chao1 diversity than controls, the study found. With TRBV5-6, TRBV5-1 and TRBV20-1 included, about five TRBV segments were more frequent in patients than in controls.

CDR3 size: 21 residues. The V gene end was trimmed by 5 bases and the J gene end by 0 bases; junction bases not matched to a gene: 22. Per germline, CDR1 DFQATT and CDR2 SNEGSKA (reference sequence). On this clonotype: Antigen specificity is unknown.

The TCR beta cDNA libraries carried unique molecular identifiers. Researchers reported roughly 0.5 million cDNA molecules coming from approximately 0.95 to 9.8 million T cells. MiXCR, applied by TCRdb to the PCR reads, yields one record per CDR3 protein. The data show about 160,000 distinct CDR3 sequences, about 34% seen once. This clonotype was sampled from a girl aged 5 to 17 with multiple sclerosis. The chain is built from TRBV20-1 and TRBJ2-1; TRBD2 aligns across 10 bases. The starting material was blood, obtained after autologous hematopoietic stem cell transplantation. This CDR3 is CSAPGAPTSGFSLSSYNEQFF. The CDR3 coding sequence is TGCAGTGCTCCGGGGGCCCCGACTAGCGGGTTTTCTCTGAGCTCCTACAATGAGCAGTTCTTC.